This is a list of T cell receptor beta chains from one sample in a study of blood T cell repertoires in COVID-19. TCRdb's table, derived via immunoSEQ multiplex PCR, lists solely in-frame clones and lacks some. Of 400,000 to 450,000 clones in the sample, around 91% were seen once. Sequencing was performed on PBMCs or T cells enriched from blood (not recorded which). Receptors originate from a man younger than 45 who had recovered from COVID-19. Each CDR3 is given with its conserved first and last residue. Fields, in order: J gene, V gene, clone size, D gene, CDR3 protein, CDR3 DNA. The D gene is left open where the match is weak. Rows give clone size only sometimes, using once, few, many, or a class for an expanded clone.

TRBJ1-5,TRBV28,once,-,CASSLVRGAAFHQPQHF,TGTGCCAGCAGCCTAGTTCGGGGGGCGGCTTTCCATCAGCCCCAGCATTTT
TRBJ1-4,TRBV7-2,-,TRBD1,CASSPIDRATNEKLFF,TGTGCCAGCAGCCCTATAGACAGGGCAACTAATGAAAAACTGTTTTTT
TRBJ2-7,TRBV6-5,-,-,CASREGPYEQYF,TGTGCCAGCAGGGAGGGGCCGTACGAGCAGTACTTC
TRBJ2-1,TRBV6-1,-,-,CASSVAVGDGEQFF,TGTGCCAGCAGTGTAGCTGTAGGGGATGGTGAGCAGTTCTTC
TRBJ2-5,TRBV27,few,TRBD1,CASSLSGTGGETQYF,TGTGCCAGCAGTTTATCAGGGACAGGGGGAGAGACCCAGTACTTC
TRBJ1-4,TRBV19,-,-,CASSVRDEKLFF,TGTGCCAGTAGTGTGCGGGATGAAAAACTGTTTTTT
TRBJ1-1,TRBV28,-,-,CASRPTVNTEAFF,TGTGCCAGCAGACCCACAGTGAACACTGAAGCTTTCTTT
TRBJ2-3,TRBV21-1,-,-,CASSHRARDRVTDTQYF,TGTGCCAGCAGCCACCGGGCACGGGACAGGGTGACAGATACGCAGTATTTT
TRBJ1-2,TRBV7-2,-,-,CASSLGQGNYGYTF,TGTGCCAGCAGCTTAGGTCAGGGGAACTATGGCTACACCTTC
TRBJ1-5,TRBV5-1,once,-,CASSSADSNQPQHF,TGCGCCAGCAGTTCAGCGGATAGCAATCAGCCCCAGCATTTT
TRBJ2-1,TRBV7-2,-,TRBD2,CASSRGGTSGSLEQFF,TGTGCCAGCAGCCGGGGAGGGACTAGCGGGAGTTTAGAGCAGTTCTTC
TRBJ2-3,TRBV7-9,-,-,CASSLEHGDLLADTQYF,TGTGCCAGCAGCTTAGAACACGGAGACCTCTTAGCAGATACGCAGTATTTT